The following is a TCR beta chain sequence with its context. The antigen is undetermined. The source of the sample is a study of shared clonotypes between healthy human individuals. This CDR3 contains 19 residues. The CD4+ fraction was divided into a CD45RA+ naive subset and a CD45RA-negative memory subset. Findings of the study overall: Shared across a few donors were roughly 5% of the naive CD4 clonotypes.

The authors ran the assay at deep level. Here immunoSEQ multiplex PCR was the method, and the copy in TCRdb shows in-frame clones only, minus some. The profile covers some 980,000 clones, with less than 85% appearing a single time and about 1.5% taken by the ten largest. This clonotype was sampled from a man between 18 and 29 years old in good health. V usage is TRBV1 and J usage is TRBJ2-1; TRBD2 is taken as the D call from the table, unchecked against the DNA. TRBV1 represents a pseudogene. The sequencing sample was made of memory CD4+ T cells sorted from blood. Noted subset: CD45RA-negative fraction. CDR3 amino acids: CTSSQRSDLGLAGGDEQFF. DNA of the CDR3: TGCACCAGCAGCCAACGTTCCGACCTAGGACTAGCGGGGGGGGATGAGCAGTTCTTC.